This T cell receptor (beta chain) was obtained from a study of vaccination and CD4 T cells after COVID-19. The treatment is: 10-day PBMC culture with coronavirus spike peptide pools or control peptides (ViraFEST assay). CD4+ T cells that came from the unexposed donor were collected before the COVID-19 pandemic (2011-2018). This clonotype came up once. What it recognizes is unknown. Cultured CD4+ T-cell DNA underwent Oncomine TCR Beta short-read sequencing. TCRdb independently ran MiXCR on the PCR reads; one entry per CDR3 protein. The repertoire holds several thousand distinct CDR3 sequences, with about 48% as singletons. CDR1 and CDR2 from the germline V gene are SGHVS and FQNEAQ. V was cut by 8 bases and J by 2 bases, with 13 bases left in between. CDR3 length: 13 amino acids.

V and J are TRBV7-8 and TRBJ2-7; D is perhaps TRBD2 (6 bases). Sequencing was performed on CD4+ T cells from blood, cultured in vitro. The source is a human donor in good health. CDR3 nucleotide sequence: TGTGCCAGCGCCGGGAGAGCACCCTACGAGCAGTACTTC. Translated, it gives CASAGRAPYEQYF.